The rows below give T cell receptor beta chains drawn from one sample of a study of shared clonotypes between healthy human individuals. Some clones are missing from TCRdb's copy, which holds only in-frame ones; the method was immunoSEQ multiplex PCR. The table shows a few million clones, with under 97% occurring only once. Sample: naive CD4+ T cells sorted from blood. These receptors came from a man younger than 30 in good health. CDR3s leave out the opening cysteine and the closing phenylalanine or tryptophan. Each record gives: V gene, D gene, CDR3 protein. A D gene is named only where the DNA matches it firmly.

TRBV5-1,.,ASSYTGITYEQY
TRBV7-2,.,ASSFGQWTGETQY
TRBV27,.,ASSLMGGQGTQY
TRBV7-3,.,ASSLNTDTEAF
TRBV5-1,.,ASSARGPYEQY
TRBV30,TRBD2,AWKLGGNNEQF
TRBV6-1,.,ASSEGRTQY
TRBV30,TRBD2,AWGVPGGPLETQY
TRBV18,TRBD2,ASSPGTSGAYEQY
TRBV5-1,TRBD1,ASSYLDRGNYEQY
TRBV2,.,ASSVTRQSNQPQH
TRBV10-3,.,ATRRGDYGYT
TRBV6-6,.,ASSTQGSASTDTQY
TRBV27,.,ASSPQNTYEQY
TRBV11-1,TRBD1,ASSLGGQAVDEQY
TRBV4-1,.,ASSPLGVWNEQF
TRBV28,.,ASSFRRATNEKLF
TRBV28,.,ASRGFRGNTGELF
TRBV27,TRBD1,ASTPTPGQGVNEQY
TRBV6-5,TRBD1,ASRLGDSPYQPQH
TRBV7-2,.,ASRDGMNTEAF
TRBV29-1,.,SVESWTEAF
TRBV18,TRBD2,ASSPPGRGSTDTQY
TRBV6-6,.,ASSYMENGYT
TRBV4-3,.,ASSPRLGETQY
TRBV2,.,ASSRPGRLNTEAF
TRBV23-1,TRBD1,DLTGINNYGYT